The clone carrying this T cell receptor (beta chain) was seen more than once but under ten times. Its target is unknown. Sequenced with the Oncomine TCR Beta short-read assay was DNA taken from cultured CD4+ T cells. Genomic DNA was isolated from CD4+ T cells that had been cultured. TCRdb re-called the PCR reads through MiXCR, storing one row per CDR3 protein. Of some 15,000 distinct CDR3 sequences listed, about 56% are singletons. This specimen belongs to a study of vaccination and CD4 T cells after COVID-19. Study background: All convalescent patients were nasal swab PCR positive for SARS-CoV-2; eight or nine had mild and one severe disease. A median of approximately 100 days (range 35 to 161) separated diagnosis from post-COVID sampling.

Treatment: approximately 10-day PBMC culture with coronavirus spike peptide pools or control peptides (ViraFEST assay). Germline V lookup: CDR1 DFQATT, CDR2 SNEGSKA (reference sequence). V lost 4 bases and J 0 bases, leaving 10 bases between the germline ends. The length of the CDR3 is 14 residues. The V and J genes are TRBV20-1 and TRBJ1-5; D remains ambiguous. The sample was CD4+ T cells from blood, cultured in vitro, taken before SARS-CoV-2 vaccination. This clonotype was obtained from a human donor who had recovered from COVID-19. In DNA form, the CDR3 reads TGCAGTGCTATTGGTCTAGATAGCAATCAGCCCCAGCATTTT. Its protein is CSAIGLDSNQPQHF.